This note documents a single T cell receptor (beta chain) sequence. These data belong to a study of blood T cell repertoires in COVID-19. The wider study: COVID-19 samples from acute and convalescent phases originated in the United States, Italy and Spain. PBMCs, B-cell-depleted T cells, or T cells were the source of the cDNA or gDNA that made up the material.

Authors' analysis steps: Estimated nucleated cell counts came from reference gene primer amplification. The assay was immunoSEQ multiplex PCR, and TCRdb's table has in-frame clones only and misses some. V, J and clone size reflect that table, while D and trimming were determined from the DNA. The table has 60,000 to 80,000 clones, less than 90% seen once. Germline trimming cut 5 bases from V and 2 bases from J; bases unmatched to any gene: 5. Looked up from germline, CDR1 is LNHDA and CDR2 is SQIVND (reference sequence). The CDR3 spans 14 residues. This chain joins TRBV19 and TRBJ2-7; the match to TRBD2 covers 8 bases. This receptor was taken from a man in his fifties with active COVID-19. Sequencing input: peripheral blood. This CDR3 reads CASSLGGGTYEQYF. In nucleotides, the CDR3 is TGTGCCAGTAGTCTCGGGGGGGGGACCTACGAGCAGTACTTC.